Listed here are 26 T cell receptor beta chains from one sample, sequenced in a study of technical replicates of blood from a few donors. Repertoires were generated with immunoSEQ multiplex PCR, while TCRdb's copy carries only in-frame clones and drops some. The sample consists of about 83,000 clones, over 85% of them appearing once. The sequenced sample consisted of T cells isolated from PBMCs. These receptors were obtained from a human donor in good health.

This chain connects TRBV7-9 to TRBJ2-7; 13 bases are a match to TRBD2. The CDR3 runs to 14 residues. Germline-derived CDR1 and CDR2 are SEHNR and FQNEAQ (reference sequence). V lost 5 bases and J lost 7; bases outside the gene matches: 5. This CDR3 reads CASSGGTSGNEQYF. The CDR3 bases are TGTGCCAGCAGCGGAGGGACTAGCGGGAATGAGCAGTACTTC.

The V call is TRBV28, the J call TRBJ1-2; D gene ambiguous. The V end lost 6 bases, the J end lost 5 bases, and 16 bases lay between the germline ends. The CDR3 is made up of 14 amino acids. In germline, CDR1 is MDHEN, CDR2 SYDVKM. The CDR3 sequence: CASSPEGRDYGYTF. The CDR3 DNA is TGTGCCAGCAGCCCTGAGGGCCGCGATTATGGCTACACCTTC.

The chain is built from TRBV6-5 and TRBJ1-1; D is possibly TRBD1 (6 bases). V dropped 4 bases and J dropped 0 bases, with 15 bases sitting between them. The CDR3 covers 16 residues. The germline V gene encodes CDR1 MNHEY and CDR2 SVGAGI. The CDR3: CASSSNYRALNTEAFF. In DNA form, the CDR3 reads TGTGCCAGCAGTTCGAACTACAGGGCGTTGAACACTGAAGCTTTCTTT.

This chain links TRBV6-1 with TRBJ1-5; D gene ambiguous. V was shortened by 4 bases and J by 0 bases, with 10 bases between the two germline ends. This CDR3 region has 15 residues. The germline V gene has CDR1 MNHNS and CDR2 SASEGT. The CDR3 spells CASSAPDYSNQPQHF. The CDR3 DNA reads TGTGCCAGCAGTGCGCCCGACTATAGCAATCAGCCCCAGCATTTT.

The chain employs TRBV10-3 and TRBJ2-3; D possibly corresponds to TRBD1 (6 bases). CDR1 and CDR2 (germline): ENHRY, SYGVKD. This CDR3 spans 15 amino acids. V lost 10 bases, J lost 4 bases, and 21 bases lay in between. The CDR3 DNA reads as TGTGCCACCGACCGGGACAACCTACCCTCAGATACGCAGTATTTT. It encodes CATDRDNLPSDTQYF.

The V gene is TRBV11-3, the J gene TRBJ2-1, with D possibly being TRBD2 (7 bases). Germline lookup yields CDR1 SGHNT and CDR2 YENEEA. V lost 5 bases and J lost 0, with 14 bases in between. The length of the CDR3 is 16 residues. CDR3 sequence (DNA): TGTGCCAGCAGCCCCGGGGGGCTGAACTCCTACAATGAGCAGTTCTTC. The encoded protein is CASSPGGLNSYNEQFF.

V usage is TRBV10-1 and J usage is TRBJ2-4, with D perhaps TRBD1 (5 bases). Per the germline V gene, CDR1 is WNHNN and CDR2 is SYGVQD (reference sequence). CDR3 length: 14 residues. Trimming removed 3 bases from V and 13 bases from J, with 19 bases in between. In nucleotides, the CDR3 is TGCGCCAGCAGTGACAGTTTCGTAGGGGAAGGCCAGTACTTC. It yields the protein CASSDSFVGEGQYF.

V is TRBV6-5 and J is TRBJ1-2; 12 nucleotides agree with TRBD1. Losses at the gene ends were 4 bases for V and 8 bases for J; bases not matched to a gene: 8. Germline V gives CDR1 MNHEY, CDR2 SVGAGI. CDR3 length equals 15 residues. For the CDR3, the DNA is TGTGCCAGCAGTTCCCTGGGACAGGGGGCGCAGGGCTACACCTTC. It specifies CASSSLGQGAQGYTF.

This clone was detected only once. The V gene is TRBV5-8, the J gene TRBJ1-6; D is unresolved. Per the germline V gene, CDR1 is SGHTS and CDR2 is YDEGEE. There are 16 residues in the CDR3. V lost 0 bases, J lost 4 bases, and 11 bases lay in between. Here the CDR3 DNA reads TGTGCCAGCAGCTTGGCCGTGGTACATTATAATTCACCCCTCCACTTT. Translating it yields CASSLAVVHYNSPLHF.

The chain has TRBV25-1 and TRBJ2-7, with D perhaps TRBD1 (5 bases). The CDR3 length is 14 residues. In germline, CDR1 is MGHDK, CDR2 SYGVNS. V was pared by 5 bases and J by 6 bases, with 17 bases between. The CDR3 DNA is TGTGCCAGCAGTTATACAGGCATGGGGCTCGAGCAGTACTTC. It yields the protein CASSYTGMGLEQYF.

This chain links TRBV25-1 with TRBJ1-1; tentatively, D is TRBD1 (5 bases). The CDR3 length is 14 residues. Germline lookup yields CDR1 MGHDK and CDR2 SYGVNS. Trimming removed 3 bases at V and 4 bases at J, with 12 bases between. CDR3 bases: TGTGCCAGCAGTGACACAAGGGGCGGCACTGAAGCTTTCTTT. This sequence encodes CASSDTRGGTEAFF.

The genes are TRBV4-1 and TRBJ2-3; possible D gene TRBD2, 6 bases. CDR3 length equals 17 residues. The germline CDR1 and CDR2 sequences are MGHRA and YSYEKL. Between the trimmed V and J ends, which lost 4 bases and 1 base, there was a span of 18 bases. CDR3 loop: CASSRYIIAERTDTQYF. CDR3 DNA: TGCGCCAGCAGCCGCTATATTATAGCGGAGCGCACAGATACGCAGTATTTT.

The chain has TRBV9 and TRBJ2-5; D is perhaps TRBD1 (6 bases). The CDR3 spans 18 residues. Germline V gives CDR1 SGDLS, CDR2 YYNGEE. V lost 3 bases to trimming and J lost 5 bases, with 26 bases between them. CDR3 DNA sequence: TGTGCCAGCAGCGAGGCAGGGGCAGACATCGGCGTGGGGGAGACCCAGTACTTC. Its protein is CASSEAGADIGVGETQYF.

The CDR3 loop reads CAISESDRGSYNEQFF. The CDR3 coding sequence is TGTGCCATCAGTGAGTCAGACCGGGGTTCCTACAATGAGCAGTTCTTC. V is TRBV10-3 and J is TRBJ2-1; D perhaps matches TRBD2 (5 bases). Germline-derived CDR1 and CDR2 are ENHRY and SYGVKD. V was clipped by 0 bases and J by 1 base, with 10 bases between them. The CDR3 runs to 16 residues.

The chain is built from TRBV5-4 and TRBJ2-1; D might be TRBD2 (5 bases). The CDR3 has 13 amino acids. In germline, CDR1 is SGHNT, CDR2 YYREEE (reference sequence). V shed 5 bases and J shed 5 bases, with 11 bases lying between them. The CDR3 coding sequence is TGTGCCAGCAGTTACTTAGCGAACAATGAGCAGTTCTTC. Its protein product is CASSYLANNEQFF.

V is TRBV13 and J is TRBJ1-3; 9 bases map to TRBD1. Losses at the gene ends were 6 bases for V and 4 bases for J; bases not matched to a gene: 7. The CDR3 length is 15 residues. Germline-derived CDR1 and CDR2 are PRHDT and FYEKMQ (reference sequence). CDR3 amino acids: CASSLQGAQGNTIYF. Written as DNA, the CDR3 is TGTGCCAGCAGTCTACAGGGGGCGCAGGGAAACACCATATATTTT.

The V and J genes are TRBV30 and TRBJ1-5, with TRBD1 identical over 7 bases. The J segment lost 1 base and the V segment lost 1 base, leaving 4 bases of the junction unmatched. This CDR3 is 15 amino acids long. Germline loops: CDR1 GTSNPN, CDR2 SVGIG (reference sequence). The CDR3 DNA is TGTGCCTGGAGTGCGCCGGGACAGAGCAATCAGCCCCAGCATTTT. This sequence encodes CAWSAPGQSNQPQHF.

The rearrangement links TRBV4-1 to TRBJ2-1; D is perhaps TRBD2 (5 bases). The V gene lost 4 bases and the J gene lost 9 bases, with 19 bases spanning the gap. Germline CDR1 reads MGHRA; CDR2 reads YSYEKL. The CDR3 is 15 residues long. CDR3 DNA sequence: TGCGCCAGCAGCCGAGGAACGGGGTTAGCAATTGAGCAGTTCTTC. Its translation: CASSRGTGLAIEQFF.

This rearrangement joins TRBV10-3 to TRBJ2-7; unclear D gene. This CDR3 spans 13 amino acids. Trimming removed 3 bases at V and 3 bases at J, with 9 bases between. CDR1 and CDR2 from the germline V gene are ENHRY and SYGVKD. The DNA for the CDR3 is TGTGCCATCAGTGACCGTGTATACTACGAGCAGTACTTC. It codes for CAISDRVYYEQYF.

The chain recombines TRBV7-9 with TRBJ1-2, with D possibly TRBD1 on 5 matching bases. Germline V lookup: CDR1 SEHNR, CDR2 FQNEAQ (reference sequence). Trimming shortened V by 1 base and J by 7 bases, and 19 bases separated the two germline ends. This CDR3 is 16 amino acids long. CDR3: CASSLETVPNPGGYTF. The CDR3 nucleotides read TGTGCCAGCAGCTTAGAGACAGTCCCAAATCCTGGTGGCTACACCTTC.

This clone was seen only a few times. The J gene is TRBJ2-7, the V gene TRBV5-6, with 12 bases that match TRBD1. Germline CDR1 and CDR2: SGHDT and YYEEEE. CDR3 length equals 15 residues. Trimming took 2 bases from V and 5 from J; bases not matched to a gene: 5. CDR3 in amino acids: CASSFGTGGFHEQYF. Written as DNA, the CDR3 is TGTGCCAGCAGCTTTGGGACAGGGGGCTTCCACGAGCAGTACTTC.

This chain connects TRBV5-1 to TRBJ2-7, with 12 positions matching TRBD1. The CDR3 is made up of 14 amino acids. J was trimmed by 5 bases and V by 4 bases; bases with no gene match: 4. Germline lookup yields CDR1 SGHRS and CDR2 YFSETQ. The DNA for the CDR3 is TGCGCCAGCAGCAAGGGACAGGGGGCTAACGAGCAGTACTTC. Translated: CASSKGQGANEQYF.

The chain links TRBV28 to TRBJ2-1; weak D call: TRBD1 (5 bases). The CDR3 is 11 residues long. The germline gives CDR1 MDHEN, CDR2 SYDVKM. Trimming cost V 8 bases and J 9 bases, with 11 bases left between them. The CDR3 DNA sequence: TGTGCCAGCCAGGGAAAGGTTGAGCAGTTCTTC. It codes for CASQGKVEQFF.

This CDR3 reads CASSQVGEGLYGYTF. The CDR3 DNA follows: TGTGCCAGCAGCCAAGTTGGTGAGGGCCTATATGGCTACACCTTC. V and J are TRBV4-2 and TRBJ1-2; D remains ambiguous. This CDR3 region has 15 residues. Trimming removed 1 base from V and 5 bases from J, with 14 bases in between. The germline gives CDR1 LGHNA, CDR2 YNFKEQ.

The chain couples TRBV11-3 to TRBJ2-2; tentatively, D is TRBD2 (6 bases). This CDR3 has 17 residues. Germline CDR1 SGHNT, CDR2 YENEEA. Trimming took off 1 base at V and 1 base at J, with 13 bases between the two ends. For the CDR3, the DNA is TGTGCCAGCAGCTTAGGTTGGCGGGGTAAGAACACCGGGGAGCTGTTTTTT. It translates to CASSLGWRGKNTGELFF. Combining the CDR3 with reference TRBV11-3 and TRBJ2-2 gives the whole variable domain EAGVVQSPRYKIIEKKQPVAFWCNPISGHNTLYWYLQNLGQGPELLIRYENEEAVDDSQLPKDRFSAERLKGVDSTLKIQPAELGDSAVYLCASSLGWRGKNTGELFFGEGSRLTVL.

This rearrangement joins TRBV5-1 to TRBJ2-1; D gene unclear. Trimming removed 7 bases at V and 8 bases at J, with 10 bases between. The germline gives CDR1 SGHRS, CDR2 YFSETQ. The length of the CDR3 is 11 residues. This CDR3 is CASAVNYEQFF. CDR3 DNA: TGCGCCAGCGCGGTAAACTATGAGCAGTTCTTC. The full variable domain, rest sourced from reference TRBV5-1 and TRBJ2-1, is KAGVTQTPRYLIKTRGQQVTLSCSPISGHRSVSWYQQTPGQGLQFLFEYFSETQRNKGNFPGRFSGRQFSNSRSEMNVSTLELGDSALYLCASAVNYEQFFGPGTRLTVL.